This T cell receptor (beta chain) came from a study of cytomegalovirus exposure and HLA in healthy donors. The study, taken as a whole, reports: A later analysis linked a missense DCLRE1C variant to TCR beta V- and J-gene trimming.

The CDR3 is 16 amino acids. With 6 bases clipped from V and 0 bases from J, the junction kept 5 bases outside the gene matches. CDR1 is LNHDA and CDR2 is SQIVND in the germline V gene (reference sequence). Primers for the PCR totalled 60 Vbeta and 13 Jbeta. TCRdb's table, derived via immunoSEQ multiplex PCR, lists solely in-frame clones and lacks some. The data show roughly 120,000 clones, approximately 84% seen once. Points on this clone: The antigen remains undetermined.

This chain links TRBV19 with TRBJ2-2; 9 nucleotides agree with TRBD1. This clonotype was obtained from a man aged 50-59 years in good health and CMV-seronegative. The sequenced material came from PBMCs. DNA of the CDR3: TGTGCCAGTAGCGGAACAGGGGGCGCGAACACCGGGGAGCTGTTTTTT. Its protein product is CASSGTGGANTGELFF.